Below are 27 T cell receptor beta chains sequenced from a single sample in a study of memory CD4+ T cells and cytomegalovirus serostatus. Single viable CD3+CD4+CD8-CD45RO+ cells were sorted as the memory CD4+ T cells. The method was immunoSEQ multiplex PCR; TCRdb's version includes in-frame clones alone and lacks a portion of them. The sample yields tens of thousands of clones, 60% to 80% seen once. The source material was memory CD4+ T cells from blood. Source of these receptors: an adult in good health and CMV-seronegative.

The chain is built from TRBV5-1 and TRBJ1-2; 11 bases align to TRBD1. CDR1 and CDR2 from the germline V gene are SGHRS and YFSETQ. The length of the CDR3 is 14 residues. The ends lost 2 bases at V and 8 bases at J; junction bases unmatched: 5. Here the CDR3 reads CASSLPGQGGGYTF. For the CDR3, the DNA is TGCGCCAGCAGCTTACCGGGACAGGGGGGAGGCTACACCTTC.

V is TRBV28 and J is TRBJ1-5, with 9 positions matching TRBD1. V shed 5 bases and J 7 bases; nucleotides not matched to a gene: 9. Germline lookup yields CDR1 MDHEN and CDR2 SYDVKM. The CDR3 has 15 residues. This CDR3 reads CASSPRTGVGQPQHF. CDR3 sequence (DNA): TGTGCCAGCAGTCCGCGGACAGGGGTAGGGCAGCCCCAGCATTTT.

A single count supports this clone. V is TRBV19 and J is TRBJ2-1; TRBD2 aligns across 11 bases. The CDR3 is 17 amino acids. The germline CDR1 and CDR2 sequences are LNHDA and SQIVND (reference sequence). J was trimmed by 8 bases and V by 7 bases; bases with no gene match: 16. CDR3 residues: CASKDLAGGEHRDEQFF. CDR3 DNA sequence: TGTGCCAGTAAAGATCTAGCGGGAGGAGAACATAGGGATGAGCAGTTCTTC.

The chain carries TRBV2 and TRBJ1-2; weak D call: TRBD1 (5 bases). Trimming took off 0 bases at V and 4 bases at J, with 12 bases between the two ends. The CDR3 contains 15 residues. Germline assignment: CDR1 SNHLY and CDR2 FYNNEI. CDR3 in DNA: TGTGCCAGCAGTGAAGCGCTAGGCAGGGTCTATGGCTACACCTTC. Protein: CASSEALGRVYGYTF. Based on the CDR3 plus reference TRBV2 and TRBJ1-2, the full variable domain is EPEVTQTPSHQVTQMGQEVILRCVPISNHLYFYWYRQILGQKVEFLVSFYNNEISEKSEIFDDQFSVERPDGSNFTLKIRSTKLEDSAMYFCASSEALGRVYGYTFGSGTRLTVV.

V usage is TRBV7-2 and J usage is TRBJ2-7; 9 bases align to TRBD2. Germline V CDR1 and CDR2: SGHTA, FQGNSA. J was trimmed by 1 base and V by 5 bases; bases with no gene match: 6. The CDR3 extends over 15 amino acids. The CDR3 DNA sequence: TGTGCCAGCAGCCGATTAGCGGGGGATTCCTACGAGCAGTACTTC. It encodes CASSRLAGDSYEQYF.

This chain joins TRBV5-6 and TRBJ2-5; 7 bases match TRBD1. In germline, CDR1 is SGHDT, CDR2 YYEEEE. The ends lost 0 bases at V and 5 bases at J; junction bases unmatched: 7. The CDR3 extends over 15 amino acids. The CDR3 is CASSLVVGGLETQYF. The CDR3 region has the DNA TGTGCCAGCAGCTTGGTGGTAGGGGGCCTGGAGACCCAGTACTTC. Supplemented by reference TRBV5-6 and TRBJ2-5, the full variable domain reads DAGVTQSPTHLIKTRGQQVTLRCSPKSGHDTVSWYQQALGQGPQFIFQYYEEEERQRGNFPDRFSGHQFPNYSSELNVNALLLGDSALYLCASSLVVGGLETQYFGPGTRLLVL.

The CDR3 protein is CASSHYGPHNEQFF. CDR3 nucleotide sequence: TGCGCCAGCAGCCACTACGGCCCCCACAATGAGCAGTTCTTC. The V call is TRBV4-3, the J call TRBJ2-1, with D uncertain. Germline CDR1 LGHNA, CDR2 YSLEER. The CDR3 covers 14 residues. The V end lost 3 bases, the J end lost 5 bases, and 11 bases lay between the germline ends.

The gene calls are TRBV7-9 and TRBJ1-2; no clear D gene. Trimming pared 4 bases from V and 0 bases from J, leaving 12 bases between. Germline CDR1 reads SEHNR; CDR2 reads FQNEAQ (reference sequence). The CDR3 runs 15 residues. In DNA, the CDR3 is TGTGCCAGCAGCTCCTCGGACCCCACTAACTATGGCTACACCTTC. This translates into CASSSSDPTNYGYTF. Complete variable domain (other parts from reference TRBV7-9 and TRBJ1-2): DTGVSQNPRHKITKRGQNVTFRCDPISEHNRLYWYRQTLGQGPEFLTYFQNEAQLEKSRLLSDRFSAERPKGSFSTLEIQRTEQGDSAMYLCASSSSDPTNYGYTFGSGTRLTVV.

This rearrangement joins TRBV2 to TRBJ1-1; no reliable D call. Germline-derived CDR1 and CDR2 are SNHLY and FYNNEI. Between the trimmed V and J ends, which lost 2 bases and 0 bases, there was a span of 13 bases. The CDR3 contains 16 residues. The CDR3 DNA reads TGTGCCAGCAGTGAATTTTGGGATTCCATGAACACTGAAGCTTTCTTT. Translating it yields CASSEFWDSMNTEAFF.

The rearrangement uses TRBV5-1 and TRBJ2-7, with 7 positions matching TRBD1. The length of the CDR3 is 14 residues. V gave up 0 bases and J gave up 3 bases; unmatched junction bases: 3. Germline CDR1 is SGHRS and CDR2 is YFSETQ. The CDR3 loop is CASSLATGDYEQYF. CDR3 in DNA: TGCGCCAGCAGCTTGGCTACAGGGGACTACGAGCAGTACTTC. The entire variable domain, with the rest obtained from reference TRBV5-1 and TRBJ2-7, is as follows: KAGVTQTPRYLIKTRGQQVTLSCSPISGHRSVSWYQQTPGQGLQFLFEYFSETQRNKGNFPGRFSGRQFSNSRSEMNVSTLELGDSALYLCASSLATGDYEQYFGPGTRLTVT.

The sample holds a few counts of this clone. CDR3 bases: TGCAGCGTTGAGTGGCCCGGGACTAGCACAGATACGCAGTATTTT. Translation gives CSVEWPGTSTDTQYF. V gene TRBV29-1 combines with J gene TRBJ2-3, with D tentatively TRBD2 (6 bases). CDR3 length equals 15 residues. V was pared by 3 bases and J by 0 bases, with 13 bases between. Germline V lookup: CDR1 SQVTM, CDR2 ANQGSEA.

The chain uses TRBV5-6 and TRBJ2-1; D is perhaps TRBD1 (5 bases). CDR3 size: 14 residues. The germline V gene encodes CDR1 SGHDT and CDR2 YYEEEE. The V gene lost 1 base and the J gene lost 2 bases, with 7 bases spanning the gap. Here the CDR3 DNA reads TGTGCCAGCAGCTTGCTACAGGCCTACAATGAGCAGTTCTTC. Encoded protein: CASSLLQAYNEQFF.

CDR3 region: CAWSMGWGNTEAFF. DNA of the CDR3: TGTGCCTGGTCCATGGGGTGGGGGAACACTGAAGCTTTCTTT. The chain combines TRBV30 with TRBJ1-1; D gene uncertain. V was clipped by 5 bases and J by 1 base, with 14 bases between them. The CDR3 length is 14 residues. CDR1 and CDR2 from the germline V gene are GTSNPN and SVGIG (reference sequence).

The chain recombines TRBV30 with TRBJ1-4; tentatively, D is TRBD1 (6 bases). The V gene's germline CDR1 is GTSNPN and CDR2 SVGIG (reference sequence). The CDR3 is 13 amino acids. V was cut by 4 bases and J by 5 bases, with 11 bases left in between. The CDR3 nucleotides are TGTGCCTGGAACGGGACACCAAATGAAAAACTGTTTTTT. This gives the protein CAWNGTPNEKLFF.

The J gene is TRBJ1-6, the V gene TRBV27; D unresolved. Germline lookup yields CDR1 MNHEY and CDR2 SMNVEV (reference sequence). Trimming took off 4 bases at V and 9 bases at J, with 13 bases between the two ends. The CDR3 contains 14 residues. The CDR3 protein is CASSSRGAGSPLHF. As DNA, the CDR3 is TGTGCCAGCAGTTCTCGCGGCGCAGGTTCACCCCTCCACTTT.

The chain is built from TRBV6-1 and TRBJ2-1; maybe TRBD2 (5 bases). Germline CDR1 reads MNHNS; CDR2 reads SASEGT. The ends were cut back, 1 base at V and 7 bases at J, with 14 bases in the middle. The CDR3 is 15 residues long. This CDR3 reads CASSEVSSGWNEQFF. In nucleotides, the CDR3 is TGTGCCAGCAGTGAAGTCTCCTCGGGGTGGAATGAGCAGTTCTTC.

The V gene is TRBV7-6, the J gene TRBJ1-2; 9 bases align to TRBD1. CDR3 length: 13 residues. Per germline, CDR1 SGHVS and CDR2 FNYEAQ. Losses at the gene ends were 4 bases for V and 9 bases for J; bases not matched to a gene: 6. CDR3 in amino acids: CASSWRQGDSYTF. The CDR3 DNA follows: TGTGCCAGCAGCTGGCGACAGGGGGATAGCTACACCTTC. The full variable domain, completed using reference TRBV7-6 and TRBJ1-2, is GAGVSQSPRYKVTKRGQDVALRCDPISGHVSLYWYRQALGQGPEFLTYFNYEAQQDKSGLPNDRFSAERPEGSISTLTIQRTEQRDSAMYRCASSWRQGDSYTFGSGTRLTVV.

The gene calls are TRBV6-1 and TRBJ2-1; D is perhaps TRBD1 or TRBD2 (5 bases each). Per the germline V gene, CDR1 is MNHNS and CDR2 is SASEGT. The germline V and J ends were trimmed by 7 bases and 5 bases, with 18 bases remaining between them. The CDR3 runs 15 residues. DNA for the CDR3: TGTGCCAGCATGGCTGGTGGGACCCGACACAATGAGCAGTTCTTC. Its protein is CASMAGGTRHNEQFF.

This clone was picked up many times. V gene TRBV2 combines with J gene TRBJ1-1; TRBD1 matches 7 bases. Germline CDR1 and CDR2: SNHLY and FYNNEI. Losses at the gene ends were 3 bases for V and 4 bases for J; bases not matched to a gene: 5. The length of the CDR3 is 14 residues. In DNA, the CDR3 is TGTGCCAGCAGTGAGCCCCGGACAGGCACTGAAGCTTTCTTT. Protein product: CASSEPRTGTEAFF.

The chain combines TRBV9 with TRBJ1-1, with TRBD1 matching over 7 bases. The CDR3 is 13 residues long. Looked up from germline, CDR1 is SGDLS and CDR2 is YYNGEE. The J segment lost 6 bases and the V segment lost 4 bases, leaving 6 bases of the junction unmatched. The CDR3 nucleotides read TGTGCCAGCAGCCAACAGGGGAGGTCTGAAGCTTTCTTT. Translating it yields CASSQQGRSEAFF.

This clone was counted only a few times. The chain recombines TRBV5-1 with TRBJ1-2; TRBD1 matches at 9 bases. The CDR3 is made up of 14 amino acids. From germline, CDR1 is SGHRS and CDR2 YFSETQ. V lost 3 bases, J lost 8 bases, and 8 bases stayed unmatched. CDR3 in DNA: TGCGCCAGCAGCTCAGAGGGACAGGGAGGCGGCTACACCTTC. Amino acid sequence: CASSSEGQGGGYTF.

This clone occurred once. In DNA, the CDR3 is TGTGCCAGCAGCTCCGAGGGGGGGAGGAACACTGAAGCTTTCTTT. Protein sequence: CASSSEGGRNTEAFF. J is TRBJ1-1 and V is TRBV7-9, with TRBD1 as a possible D gene (6 bases). The CDR3 spans 15 residues. V lost 4 bases to trimming and J lost 1 base, with 13 bases between them. Germline values: CDR1 SEHNR, CDR2 FQNEAQ (reference sequence). Together with reference TRBV7-9 and TRBJ1-1, the CDR3 gives the full variable domain: DTGVSQNPRHKITKRGQNVTFRCDPISEHNRLYWYRQTLGQGPEFLTYFQNEAQLEKSRLLSDRFSAERPKGSFSTLEIQRTEQGDSAMYLCASSSEGGRNTEAFFGQGTRLTVV.

The chain joins TRBV5-1 to TRBJ1-1, with a possible D match to TRBD1 (5 bases). This CDR3 has 16 amino acids. Germline lookup yields CDR1 SGHRS and CDR2 YFSETQ. Trimming removed 2 bases from V and 1 base from J, with 15 bases in between. The CDR3 coding sequence is TGCGCCAGCAGCTTTATCCCCGGGACCGCGAACACTGAAGCTTTCTTT. This gives the protein CASSFIPGTANTEAFF.

This clone is a singleton in its sample. The CDR3 loop is CASSLARSGAGPPRAQHF. CDR3 nucleotides: TGTGCCAGCAGCTTAGCGCGCTCCGGGGCAGGGCCCCCCCGGGCCCAGCATTTT. The chain links TRBV7-8 to TRBJ1-5; tentatively, D is TRBD1 (5 bases). CDR1 is SGHVS, CDR2 FQNEAQ, per germline. The V end was cut by 0 bases, the J end by 11 bases, with 26 bases between. The length of the CDR3 is 18 residues.

This clone has just a few counts. The J gene is TRBJ1-2, the V gene TRBV30; D is unresolved. The germline V and J ends were trimmed by 2 bases and 5 bases, with 6 bases remaining between them. Germline values: CDR1 GTSNPN, CDR2 SVGIG (reference sequence). The CDR3 totals 11 residues. For the CDR3, the DNA is TGTGCCTGGAGTCACCAGTATGGCTACACCTTC. Its protein is CAWSHQYGYTF.

This chain joins TRBV2 and TRBJ2-5; TRBD2 matches 7 bases. CDR1 is SNHLY and CDR2 is FYNNEI in the germline V gene. Losses at the gene ends were 4 bases for V and 4 bases for J; bases not matched to a gene: 3. This CDR3 spans 13 amino acids. Written as DNA, the CDR3 is TGTGCCAGCAGTGTCGGGAGGCGAGAGACCCAGTACTTC. Protein: CASSVGRRETQYF.

The rearrangement links TRBV18 to TRBJ2-7, with D perhaps TRBD1 or TRBD2 (5 bases each). This CDR3 has 13 amino acids. V lost 3 bases, J lost 4 bases, and 10 bases lay in between. Germline values: CDR1 KGHSH, CDR2 LQKENI. The CDR3 region is CASSPEGFYEQYF. The CDR3 DNA reads TGTGCCAGCTCACCTGAGGGGTTTTACGAGCAGTACTTC.